Presented here are 5 T cell receptor beta chains from one specimen sequenced in a study of T-cell memory formation after mild COVID-19. TCRdb processed the 5' RACE reads anew with MiXCR; each CDR3 protein has one entry. The top ten hold approximately 40% of the sample, which has 110,000 or so distinct CDR3 sequences, 20% to 25% seen once. Source material: PBMCs or a T cell subset sorted from them (not recorded which). Receptor source: a man between 18 and 35 years old who had mild COVID-19 (a few samples of this study predate the infection). Cell type and time point are not known.

V gene TRBV2 combines with J gene TRBJ2-7; no reliable D call. The V end was cut by 7 bases, the J end by 0 bases, with 13 bases between. Germline CDR1 is SNHLY and CDR2 is FYNNEI. The CDR3 contains 14 residues. CDR3 nucleotide sequence: TGTGCCAGCACGCCCCGTCAAGGCTCCTACGAGCAGTACTTC. Its translation: CASTPRQGSYEQYF.

This clonotype has only a few counts. This chain connects TRBV4-1 to TRBJ2-1; D is unclear. The CDR3 consists of 12 residues. Between the trimmed V and J ends, which lost 4 bases and 7 bases, there was a span of 8 bases. Germline CDR1 is MGHRA and CDR2 is YSYEKL. The CDR3 coding sequence is TGCGCCAGCAGCCCGGACGGAAATGAGCAGTTCTTC. Its translation is CASSPDGNEQFF.

This clonotype was seen only once. The chain joins TRBV5-1 to TRBJ2-5; D is unresolved. CDR1 SGHRS and CDR2 YFSETQ come from the germline V gene. The CDR3 contains 14 residues. Trimming left V 1 base short and J 0 bases short, with 7 bases between. In DNA, the CDR3 is TGCGCCAGCAGCTTGCGTGCTGACCAAGAGACCCAGTACTTC. It translates to CASSLRADQETQYF. Using reference TRBV5-1 and TRBJ2-5 for the parts outside the CDR3, the full variable domain is KAGVTQTPRYLIKTRGQQVTLSCSPISGHRSVSWYQQTPGQGLQFLFEYFSETQRNKGNFPGRFSGRQFSNSRSEMNVSTLELGDSALYLCASSLRADQETQYFGPGTRLLVL.

The V gene is TRBV6-2 or TRBV6-3, the J gene TRBJ2-7; tentatively, D is TRBD1 (6 bases). Germline-derived CDR1 and CDR2 are MNHEY and SVGEGT. This CDR3 comprises 11 residues. The ends were cut back, 6 bases at V and 10 bases at J, with 13 bases in the middle. CDR3 sequence (DNA): TGTGCCAGCAGCCCGGGACAACCACAGTACTTC. Residues: CASSPGQPQYF.

J is TRBJ2-1 and V is TRBV4-2; D is perhaps TRBD1 (6 bases). The V end was cut by 4 bases, the J end by 0 bases, with 10 bases between. The CDR3 has 15 amino acids. The germline CDR1 and CDR2 sequences are LGHNA and YNFKEQ. CDR3: CASSPGTHSYNEQFF. CDR3 sequence (DNA): TGTGCCAGCAGCCCGGGGACACACTCCTACAATGAGCAGTTCTTC.